The T cell receptor (beta chain) described here comes from a study of early T cells in non-severe SARS-CoV-2 infection. Study summary: Chains were not paired, and sequencing was done on bulk RNA from unsorted whole blood. Whole-study findings and limits: Matching results from VDJdb favored anti-spike CD8 responses, leaving private and CD4 specificities undetected.

Researchers tagged individual cDNA molecules with unique molecular identifiers. TCRdb fed the 5' RACE reads into MiXCR, producing one record per CDR3 protein. Here the sample spans about 58,000 distinct CDR3 sequences, roughly 13% being singletons. This clonotype was counted only a few times. Its target is unknown. The origin of this receptor is an adult who was a healthcare worker with PCR-confirmed SARS-CoV-2 infection or an uninfected control (not recorded which). The sample consisted of whole blood.

The CDR3 loop reads CASSEVGTGSWEETQYF. CDR3 nucleotides: TGTGCCAGCAGTGAAGTCGGGACAGGGAGTTGGGAAGAGACCCAGTACTTC. V is TRBV2 and J is TRBJ2-5; 9 positions agree with TRBD1. V was pared by 1 base and J by 3 bases, with 9 bases of the junction left unmatched. The CDR3 is 17 amino acids. The germline V gene encodes CDR1 SNHLY and CDR2 FYNNEI.